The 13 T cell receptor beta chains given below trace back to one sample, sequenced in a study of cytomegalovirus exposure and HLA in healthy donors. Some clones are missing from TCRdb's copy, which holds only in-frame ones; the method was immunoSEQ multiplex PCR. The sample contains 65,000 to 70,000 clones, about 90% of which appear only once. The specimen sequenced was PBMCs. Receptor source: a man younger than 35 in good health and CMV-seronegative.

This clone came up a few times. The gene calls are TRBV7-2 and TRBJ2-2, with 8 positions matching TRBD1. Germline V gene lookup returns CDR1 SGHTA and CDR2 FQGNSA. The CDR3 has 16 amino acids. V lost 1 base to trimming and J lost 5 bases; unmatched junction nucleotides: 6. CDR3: CASSLGTGSLTGELFF. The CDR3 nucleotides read TGTGCCAGCAGCTTAGGGACAGGGTCTTTAACCGGGGAGCTGTTTTTT.

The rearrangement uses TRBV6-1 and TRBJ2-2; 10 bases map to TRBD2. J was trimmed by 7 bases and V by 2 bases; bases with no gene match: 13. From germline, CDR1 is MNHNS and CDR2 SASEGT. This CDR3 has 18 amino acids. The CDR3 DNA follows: TGTGCCAGCAGTGAATTCCTAGCGGGAGAGTTTTCGGGCGGGGAGCTGTTTTTT. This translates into CASSEFLAGEFSGGELFF.

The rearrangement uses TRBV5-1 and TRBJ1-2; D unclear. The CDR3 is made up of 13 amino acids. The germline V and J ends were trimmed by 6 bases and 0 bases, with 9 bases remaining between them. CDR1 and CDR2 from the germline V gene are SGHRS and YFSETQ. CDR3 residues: CASTAGANYGYTF. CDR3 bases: TGCGCCAGCACCGCGGGTGCTAACTATGGCTACACCTTC.

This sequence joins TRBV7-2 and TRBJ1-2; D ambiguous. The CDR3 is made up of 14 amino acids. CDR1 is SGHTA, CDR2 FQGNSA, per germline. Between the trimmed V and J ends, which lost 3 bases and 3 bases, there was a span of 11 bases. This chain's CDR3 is CASSFTLIDYGYTF. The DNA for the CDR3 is TGTGCCAGCAGCTTTACGCTCATAGACTATGGCTACACCTTC.

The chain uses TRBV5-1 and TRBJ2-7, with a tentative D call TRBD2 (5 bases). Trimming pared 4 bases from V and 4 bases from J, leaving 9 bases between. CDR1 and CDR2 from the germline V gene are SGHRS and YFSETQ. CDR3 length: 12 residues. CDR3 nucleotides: TGCGCCAGCAGCCTGGACTTTTACGAGCAGTACTTC. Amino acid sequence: CASSLDFYEQYF.

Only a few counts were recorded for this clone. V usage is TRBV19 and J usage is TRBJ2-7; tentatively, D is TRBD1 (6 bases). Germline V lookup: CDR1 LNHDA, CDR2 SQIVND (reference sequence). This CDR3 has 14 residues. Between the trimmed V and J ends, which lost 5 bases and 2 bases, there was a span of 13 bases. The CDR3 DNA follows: TGTGCCAGTAGTTATCAGGGGAAAGCCTACGAGCAGTACTTC. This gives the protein CASSYQGKAYEQYF.

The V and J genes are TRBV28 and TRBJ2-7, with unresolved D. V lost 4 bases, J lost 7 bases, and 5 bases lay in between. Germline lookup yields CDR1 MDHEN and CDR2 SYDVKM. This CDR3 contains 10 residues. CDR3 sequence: CASSSTEQYF. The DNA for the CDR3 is TGTGCCAGCAGTTCTACGGAGCAGTACTTC.

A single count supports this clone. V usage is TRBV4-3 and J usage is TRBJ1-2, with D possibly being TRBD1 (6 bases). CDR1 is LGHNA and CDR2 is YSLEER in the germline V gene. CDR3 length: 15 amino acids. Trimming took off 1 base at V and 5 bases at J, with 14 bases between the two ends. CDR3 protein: CASSQAWDTTYGYTF. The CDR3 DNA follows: TGCGCCAGCAGCCAAGCGTGGGACACAACTTATGGCTACACCTTC.

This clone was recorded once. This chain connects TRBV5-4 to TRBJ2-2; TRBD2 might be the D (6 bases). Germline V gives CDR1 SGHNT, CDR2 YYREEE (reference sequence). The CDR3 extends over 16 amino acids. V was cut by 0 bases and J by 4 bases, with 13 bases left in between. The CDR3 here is CASSLDPGRPTGELFF. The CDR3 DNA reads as TGTGCCAGCAGCTTGGATCCAGGGAGGCCCACCGGGGAGCTGTTTTTT. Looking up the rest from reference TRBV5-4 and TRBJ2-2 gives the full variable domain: ETGVTQSPTHLIKTRGQQVTLRCSSQSGHNTVSWYQQALGQGPQFIFQYYREEENGRGNFPPRFSGLQFPNYSSELNVNALELDDSALYLCASSLDPGRPTGELFFGEGSRLTVL.

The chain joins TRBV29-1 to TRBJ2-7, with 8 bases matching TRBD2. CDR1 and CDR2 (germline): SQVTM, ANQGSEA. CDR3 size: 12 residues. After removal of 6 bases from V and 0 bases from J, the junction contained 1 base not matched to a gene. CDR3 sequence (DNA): TGCAGCGTACTAGCGGCCTCCTACGAGCAGTACTTC. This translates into CSVLAASYEQYF.

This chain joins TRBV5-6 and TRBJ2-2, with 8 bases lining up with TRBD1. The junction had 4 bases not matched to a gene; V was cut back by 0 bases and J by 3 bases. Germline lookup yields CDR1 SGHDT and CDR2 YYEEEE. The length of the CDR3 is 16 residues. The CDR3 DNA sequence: TGTGCCAGCAGCTTGGCGCAGGGGGCGTACACCGGGGAGCTGTTTTTT. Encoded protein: CASSLAQGAYTGELFF.

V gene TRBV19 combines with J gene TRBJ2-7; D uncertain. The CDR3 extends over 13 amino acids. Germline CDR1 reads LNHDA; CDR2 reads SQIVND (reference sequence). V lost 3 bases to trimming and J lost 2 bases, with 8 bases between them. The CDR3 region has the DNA TGTGCCAGTAGTATTAAACTTACCTACGAGCAGTACTTC. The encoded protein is CASSIKLTYEQYF.

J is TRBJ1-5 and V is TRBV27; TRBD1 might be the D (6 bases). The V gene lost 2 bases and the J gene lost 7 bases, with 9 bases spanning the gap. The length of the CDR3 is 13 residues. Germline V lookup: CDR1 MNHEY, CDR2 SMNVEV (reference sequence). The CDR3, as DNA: TGTGCCAGCAGTTTAAGGGGGATCCAGCCCCAGCATTTT. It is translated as CASSLRGIQPQHF.